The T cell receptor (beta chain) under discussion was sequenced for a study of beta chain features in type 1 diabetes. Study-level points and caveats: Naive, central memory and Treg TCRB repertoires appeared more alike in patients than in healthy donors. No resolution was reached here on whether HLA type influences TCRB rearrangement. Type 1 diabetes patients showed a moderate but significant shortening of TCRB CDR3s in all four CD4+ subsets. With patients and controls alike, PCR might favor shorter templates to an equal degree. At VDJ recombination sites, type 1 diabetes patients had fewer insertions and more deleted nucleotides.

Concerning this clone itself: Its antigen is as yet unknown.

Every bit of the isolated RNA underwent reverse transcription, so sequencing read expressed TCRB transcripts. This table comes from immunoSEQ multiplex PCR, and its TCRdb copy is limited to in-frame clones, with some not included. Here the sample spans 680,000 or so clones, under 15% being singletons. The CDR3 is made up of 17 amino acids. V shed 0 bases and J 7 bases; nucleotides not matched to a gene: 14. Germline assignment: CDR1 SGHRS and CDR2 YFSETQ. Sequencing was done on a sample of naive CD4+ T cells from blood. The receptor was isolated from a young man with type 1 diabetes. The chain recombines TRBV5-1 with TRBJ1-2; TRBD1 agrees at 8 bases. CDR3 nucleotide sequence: TGCGCCAGCAGCTTGGTTGTCGACAGGGGCAGAAGGTCTGGCTACACCTTC. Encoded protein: CASSLVVDRGRRSGYTF.